The 21 T cell receptor beta chains listed next were all sequenced from one sample in a study of T cell changes during pregnancy in multiple sclerosis. Repertoires were generated with immunoSEQ multiplex PCR, while TCRdb's copy carries only in-frame clones and drops some. The sample holds 60,000 to 95,000 clones, around nine tenths seen once. Sequenced material: CD4+ T cells from peripheral blood mononuclear cells, taken before pregnancy. The source of these receptors is a female donor with multiple sclerosis, enrolled in a pregnancy study.

The chain couples TRBV5-1 to TRBJ1-2, with 7 bases identical to TRBD1. Unmatched junction bases numbered 16, after V lost 0 bases and J lost 2 bases. CDR1 and CDR2 (germline): SGHRS, YFSETQ. This CDR3 is built from 19 residues. The CDR3 nucleotides are TGCGCCAGCAGCTTGGCCAGAGTAGGTCCCGGACAGGAGAACTATGGCTACACCTTC. Translated, it gives CASSLARVGPGQENYGYTF.

DNA for the CDR3: TGTGCCAGCAGTGGCACCGGGACAGGGTTCTTCCGCAACACTGAAGCTTTCTTT. It yields the protein CASSGTGTGFFRNTEAFF. The rearrangement uses TRBV2 and TRBJ1-1; 9 bases align to TRBD1. V was clipped by 4 bases and J by 2 bases; unmatched bases: 14. CDR1 SNHLY and CDR2 FYNNEI come from the germline V gene. The CDR3 has 18 amino acids.

V usage is TRBV10-1 and J usage is TRBJ2-7; maybe TRBD2 (6 bases). This CDR3 has 13 amino acids. Trimming cost V 11 bases and J 2 bases, with 16 bases left between them. Germline V gives CDR1 WNHNN, CDR2 SYGVQD (reference sequence). Here the CDR3 reads CAAFWEATYEQYF. As DNA, the CDR3 is TGCGCCGCCTTTTGGGAGGCGACCTACGAGCAGTACTTC.

This CDR3 reads CASSVGGLDYGYTF. The CDR3, as DNA: TGTGCCAGCAGCGTAGGGGGGCTGGACTATGGCTACACCTTC. The chain combines TRBV9 with TRBJ1-2; TRBD1 is a possible D gene (6 bases). The germline V gene has CDR1 SGDLS and CDR2 YYNGEE. This CDR3 comprises 14 residues. Deletions cut 0 bases from V and 3 bases from J, with 9 bases between.

This clone has just one count. This rearrangement joins TRBV7-2 to TRBJ2-7; 13 bases line up with TRBD2. Per the germline V gene, CDR1 is SGHTA and CDR2 is FQGNSA. V lost 5 bases and J lost 4; bases outside the gene matches: 5. This CDR3 spans 15 amino acids. DNA of the CDR3: TGTGCCAGCAGCACTACTAGCGGGGGGGAGTACGAGCAGTACTTC. Its translation is CASSTTSGGEYEQYF.

The J gene is TRBJ1-2, the V gene TRBV6-6, with 7 bases that match TRBD1. The germline gives CDR1 MNHNY, CDR2 SVGAGI (reference sequence). The CDR3 consists of 13 residues. J lost 4 bases, V lost 5 bases, and 4 bases had no gene match. The DNA of the CDR3 is TGTGCCAGCAGTCCCGACAGGGCCTATGGCTACACCTTC. Translated, it gives CASSPDRAYGYTF.

Here the CDR3 reads CASSSRTTSSDTQYF. The CDR3 bases are TGTGCCAGCAGCTCCCGAACGACTAGCTCAGATACGCAGTATTTT. The chain links TRBV5-4 to TRBJ2-3, with 7 bases lining up with TRBD2. Unmatched junction bases numbered 8, after V lost 3 bases and J lost 4 bases. Germline V gene sequence: CDR1 SGHNT, CDR2 YYREEE (reference sequence). The CDR3 runs to 15 residues. The whole variable domain, filled in from reference TRBV5-4 and TRBJ2-3, reads ETGVTQSPTHLIKTRGQQVTLRCSSQSGHNTVSWYQQALGQGPQFIFQYYREEENGRGNFPPRFSGLQFPNYSSELNVNALELDDSALYLCASSSRTTSSDTQYFGPGTRLTVL.

This chain links TRBV7-9 with TRBJ2-2, with D perhaps TRBD2 (6 bases). Germline CDR1 reads SEHNR; CDR2 reads FQNEAQ (reference sequence). The CDR3 extends over 15 amino acids. The V and J ends lost 5 bases and 5 bases respectively, with 15 bases between them. CDR3 DNA: TGTGCCAGCAGCATCAGGAGGGTTGAGACCGGGGAGCTGTTTTTT. It yields the protein CASSIRRVETGELFF.

This clone was recorded a few times. The V and J genes are TRBV4-2 and TRBJ1-2, with 8 bases matching TRBD1. Germline CDR1 LGHNA, CDR2 YNFKEQ. With V trimmed by 3 bases and J by 6 bases, 9 bases remained unmatched. The CDR3 covers 15 residues. The CDR3 region has the DNA TGTGCCAGCAGCCAGCTTACGACAGGGGTCGATGGCTACACCTTC. Protein: CASSQLTTGVDGYTF.

CDR3 nucleotide sequence: TGTGCCAGCAGCCCCGGGACTAGCGGGAGTCGGCGGTACGAGCAGTACTTC. It specifies CASSPGTSGSRRYEQYF. This sequence joins TRBV5-6 and TRBJ2-7, with TRBD2 matching over 14 bases. CDR1 and CDR2 (germline): SGHDT, YYEEEE. The CDR3 sequence is 17 residues long. V shed 4 bases, J shed 4 bases, and the junction held 10 bases outside the gene matches.

The J gene is TRBJ1-2, the V gene TRBV30; D is undetermined. Germline V gene data show CDR1 as GTSNPN and CDR2 as SVGIG (reference sequence). The CDR3 sequence is 12 residues long. V was cut by 0 bases and J by 3 bases, with 5 bases left in between. The CDR3 is CAWSVRDYGYTF. In nucleotides, the CDR3 is TGTGCCTGGAGTGTACGAGACTATGGCTACACCTTC. The complete variable domain, with remaining parts taken from reference TRBV30 and TRBJ1-2, reads SQTIHQWPATLVQPVGSPLSLECTVEGTSNPNLYWYRQAAGRGLQLLFYSVGIGQISSEVPQNLSASRPQDRQFILSSKKLLLSDSGFYLCAWSVRDYGYTFGSGTRLTVV.

The V call is TRBV2, the J call TRBJ1-1, with 7 bases lining up with TRBD1. CDR1 SNHLY and CDR2 FYNNEI come from the germline V gene. This CDR3 is built from 12 residues. The ends lost 6 bases at V and 5 bases at J; junction bases unmatched: 3. CDR3 nucleotide sequence: TGTGCCAGCAGGGTCAGGGGGACTGAAGCTTTCTTT. Protein: CASRVRGTEAFF.

This chain links TRBV9 with TRBJ2-7; a possible D gene is TRBD2 (6 bases). Trimming took 0 bases from V and 5 from J, leaving 15 bases between them. The CDR3 consists of 15 residues. Germline V CDR1 and CDR2: SGDLS, YYNGEE. Here the CDR3 DNA reads TGTGCCAGCAGCGTAGAATTCGGAGGGACCGACGAGCAGTACTTC. It translates to CASSVEFGGTDEQYF.

This clone was counted only a few times. The chain uses TRBV19 and TRBJ1-1; 7 bases line up with TRBD1. Germline V gene lookup returns CDR1 LNHDA and CDR2 SQIVND (reference sequence). The J segment lost 3 bases and the V segment lost 6 bases, leaving 4 bases of the junction unmatched. The CDR3 loop spans 13 amino acids. This chain's CDR3 is CASSLDRDTEAFF. The DNA for the CDR3 is TGTGCCAGTAGCCTTGACAGGGACACTGAAGCTTTCTTT.

The chain links TRBV27 to TRBJ2-2, with 7 nucleotides matching TRBD1. The J segment lost 4 bases and the V segment lost 5 bases, leaving 7 bases of the junction unmatched. Germline V gene sequence: CDR1 MNHEY, CDR2 SMNVEV (reference sequence). This CDR3 spans 15 amino acids. CDR3 nucleotide sequence: TGTGCCAGCAGTCGCCTGGGACAGTTCACCGGGGAGCTGTTTTTT. Translated: CASSRLGQFTGELFF.

The chain combines TRBV10-3 with TRBJ1-1, with TRBD1 matching over 8 bases. CDR1 ENHRY and CDR2 SYGVKD come from the germline V gene. The CDR3 contains 13 residues. V lost 10 bases and J lost 1; bases outside the gene matches: 5. The CDR3 sequence is CATGQAGNTEAFF. The CDR3 coding sequence is TGTGCCACGGGACAGGCGGGGAACACTGAAGCTTTCTTT.

V and J are TRBV6-5 and TRBJ1-5; 7 bases fit TRBD1. V was pared by 6 bases and J by 4 bases, with 6 bases of the junction left unmatched. CDR3 length: 14 amino acids. Germline V gene lookup returns CDR1 MNHEY and CDR2 SVGAGI. The CDR3 here is CASRAGTVNQPQHF. The DNA of the CDR3 is TGTGCCAGCAGGGCCGGGACAGTGAATCAGCCCCAGCATTTT.

This chain joins TRBV7-7 and TRBJ2-7, with 7 bases that match TRBD1. Trimming cost V 6 bases and J 2 bases; bases outside gene matches: 10. CDR1 and CDR2 from the germline V gene are SSHAT and FNYEAQ (reference sequence). The CDR3 is made up of 15 amino acids. The CDR3 DNA is TGTGCCAGCAGTGTAAGTGACGGACAGGCCTACGAGCAGTACTTC. As protein: CASSVSDGQAYEQYF.

The chain links TRBV5-5 to TRBJ2-2; TRBD2 agrees at 12 bases. V shed 0 bases and J 0 bases; nucleotides not matched to a gene: 6. This CDR3 region has 19 residues. Per the germline V gene, CDR1 is SGHKS and CDR2 is YYEKEE (reference sequence). CDR3 coding DNA: TGTGCCAGCAGCTTGGTACCTAGCGGGGGGGCCGCGAACACCGGGGAGCTGTTTTTT. Translated, it gives CASSLVPSGGAANTGELFF.

J is TRBJ2-7 and V is TRBV18; TRBD1 aligns across 9 bases. Per the germline V gene, CDR1 is KGHSH and CDR2 is LQKENI. The CDR3 has 16 residues. The junction had 10 bases not matched to a gene; V was cut back by 4 bases and J by 3 bases. The CDR3 loop is CASSLTGTGTFYEQYF. CDR3 DNA sequence: TGTGCCAGCTCACTGACGGGGACAGGGACCTTCTACGAGCAGTACTTC.

The chain has TRBV5-1 and TRBJ2-6, with 8 bases fitting TRBD1. The CDR3 length is 16 residues. V lost 4 bases, J lost 0 bases, and 3 bases stayed unmatched. CDR1 is SGHRS, CDR2 YFSETQ, per germline. CDR3 coding DNA: TGCGCCAGCAGCGGGGACAGGCCCTCTGGGGCCAACGTCCTGACTTTC. It translates to CASSGDRPSGANVLTF.